A single sample is the source of the 21 T cell receptor beta chains below, sequenced in a study of T cell changes during pregnancy in multiple sclerosis. Here immunoSEQ multiplex PCR was the method, and the copy in TCRdb shows in-frame clones only, minus some. The sample shows tens of thousands of clones, around 93% of them seen only once. Sequencing was performed on peripheral blood, taken in the first trimester of pregnancy. These receptors came from a female donor with multiple sclerosis, enrolled in a pregnancy study.

The J gene is TRBJ2-1, the V gene TRBV7-2; TRBD2 might be the D (6 bases). Germline V gene sequence: CDR1 SGHTA, CDR2 FQGNSA. There are 14 residues in the CDR3. With 5 bases removed from V and 3 bases from J, the gap between germline ends came to 11 bases. The CDR3 sequence is CASSPRDFYNEQFF. Here the CDR3 DNA reads TGTGCCAGCAGCCCTCGGGACTTCTACAATGAGCAGTTCTTC.

This clone was recorded only once. This rearrangement joins TRBV5-6 to TRBJ2-5; TRBD2 might be the D (5 bases). This CDR3 comprises 14 residues. V gave up 6 bases and J gave up 7 bases, with 19 bases separating them. Germline V gene sequence: CDR1 SGHDT, CDR2 YYEEEE. The CDR3 nucleotides are TGTGCCAGCACCAATACGGGGAGCGTCCGGACCCAGTACTTC. Protein sequence: CASTNTGSVRTQYF.

This chain uses TRBV5-8 with TRBJ1-1; D not certain. V shed 4 bases and J shed 7 bases, with 14 bases lying between them. The CDR3 consists of 13 residues. CDR1 is SGHTS and CDR2 is YDEGEE in the germline V gene. CDR3 loop: CASSPLGRDEAFF. CDR3 nucleotide sequence: TGTGCCAGCAGCCCACTCGGGAGGGATGAAGCTTTCTTT.

The chain links TRBV7-9 to TRBJ2-3, with 15 positions matching TRBD2. CDR1 is SEHNR and CDR2 is FQNEAQ in the germline V gene (reference sequence). The V segment lost 4 bases and the J segment 1 base; nucleotides outside the gene matches: 9. This CDR3 is 19 amino acids long. The CDR3 reads CASSSGLAGGLFGTDTQYF. The CDR3 nucleotides read TGTGCCAGCAGCTCCGGACTAGCGGGGGGGCTATTCGGCACAGATACGCAGTATTTT. Using reference TRBV7-9 and TRBJ2-3 for the parts outside the CDR3, the full variable domain is DTGVSQNPRHKITKRGQNVTFRCDPISEHNRLYWYRQTLGQGPEFLTYFQNEAQLEKSRLLSDRFSAERPKGSFSTLEIQRTEQGDSAMYLCASSSGLAGGLFGTDTQYFGPGTRLTVL.

The chain joins TRBV7-2 to TRBJ2-1; TRBD2 agrees at 13 bases. The CDR3 sequence is 18 residues long. In germline, CDR1 is SGHTA, CDR2 FQGNSA. V lost 2 bases, J lost 6 bases, and 10 bases stayed unmatched. This CDR3 is CASSLRGLTSGGTNEQFF. In nucleotides, the CDR3 is TGTGCCAGCAGCTTAAGGGGGCTGACTAGCGGGGGGACCAATGAGCAGTTCTTC.

In DNA form, the CDR3 reads TGTGCCAGCAGCTGGGACAGGGGTGGCACAGATACGCAGTATTTT. Its translation: CASSWDRGGTDTQYF. V and J are TRBV7-3 and TRBJ2-3; 10 nucleotides align to TRBD1. CDR3 size: 15 residues. V shed 4 bases, J shed 1 base, and the junction held 2 bases outside the gene matches. CDR1 and CDR2 (germline): SGHTA, FQGTGA. Using reference TRBV7-3 and TRBJ2-3 for the parts outside the CDR3, the full variable domain is GAGVSQTPSNKVTEKGKYVELRCDPISGHTALYWYRQSLGQGPEFLIYFQGTGAADDSGLPNDRFFAVRPEGSVSTLKIQRTERGDSAVYLCASSWDRGGTDTQYFGPGTRLTVL.

This rearrangement joins TRBV30 to TRBJ2-2; TRBD1 matches at 8 bases. Germline V CDR1 and CDR2: GTSNPN, SVGIG (reference sequence). J was trimmed by 5 bases and V by 0 bases; bases with no gene match: 5. This CDR3 spans 15 amino acids. CDR3 in amino acids: CAWSVDRGATGELFF. The CDR3 coding sequence is TGTGCCTGGAGTGTAGACAGGGGAGCTACCGGGGAGCTGTTTTTT.

This chain connects TRBV19 to TRBJ2-6; D perhaps matches TRBD2 (6 bases). There are 18 residues in the CDR3. Germline CDR1 reads LNHDA; CDR2 reads SQIVND (reference sequence). V lost 0 bases and J 2 bases, leaving 14 bases between the germline ends. The CDR3 DNA reads as TGTGCCAGTAGTATAGAGGGCCGGGGGTTTCCTGGGGCCAACGTCCTGACTTTC. This codes for CASSIEGRGFPGANVLTF.

This chain uses TRBV6-5 with TRBJ2-3; 11 nucleotides agree with TRBD2. V lost 7 bases to trimming and J lost 1 base; unmatched junction nucleotides: 4. Germline loops: CDR1 MNHEY, CDR2 SVGAGI. The CDR3 extends over 15 amino acids. The CDR3 reads CASTFSGGGTDTQYF. The CDR3 bases are TGTGCCAGCACCTTTAGCGGGGGGGGCACAGATACGCAGTATTTT.

This chain joins TRBV5-1 and TRBJ2-1, with D maybe TRBD2 (6 bases). The V gene lost 6 bases and the J gene lost 8 bases, with 27 bases spanning the gap. Germline CDR1 and CDR2: SGHRS and YFSETQ. The CDR3 length is 17 residues. CDR3 protein: CASTASVLAARGDEQFF. The CDR3 DNA is TGCGCCAGCACCGCTTCGGTTTTAGCGGCGCGCGGCGATGAGCAGTTCTTC.

CDR3 nucleotides: TGTGCCAGTAATCAACAGGGACCCGGCTACACCTTC. Amino acids: CASNQQGPGYTF. V usage is TRBV19 and J usage is TRBJ1-2; D possibly corresponds to TRBD1 (6 bases). Germline values: CDR1 LNHDA, CDR2 SQIVND (reference sequence). Trimming took 7 bases from V and 8 from J, leaving 14 bases between them. This CDR3 is built from 12 residues. The full variable domain, its missing parts supplied by reference TRBV19 and TRBJ1-2, is DGGITQSPKYLFRKEGQNVTLSCEQNLNHDAMYWYRQDPGQGLRLIYYSQIVNDFQKGDIAEGYSVSREKKESFPLTVTSAQKNPTAFYLCASNQQGPGYTFGSGTRLTVV.

The chain links TRBV18 to TRBJ1-5; D gene unclear. Trimming removed 3 bases at V and 0 bases at J, with 15 bases between. Germline loops: CDR1 KGHSH, CDR2 LQKENI. The CDR3 totals 17 residues. Here the CDR3 DNA reads TGTGCCAGCTCACCTCTGATCGTAGCCGCTAGCAATCAGCCCCAGCATTTT. Translation gives CASSPLIVAASNQPQHF.

The chain joins TRBV6-5 to TRBJ2-7, with a possible D match to TRBD2 (6 bases). Per germline, CDR1 MNHEY and CDR2 SVGAGI. This CDR3 comprises 15 residues. V was trimmed by 7 bases and J by 4 bases, leaving 20 bases between them. Here the CDR3 DNA reads TGTGCCAGCACCCCCCCTAGCGCGGGGCTGTACGAGCAGTACTTC. This codes for CASTPPSAGLYEQYF.

The rearrangement uses TRBV7-3 and TRBJ2-1; 14 bases line up with TRBD2. Germline values: CDR1 SGHTA, CDR2 FQGTGA. The V segment lost 1 base and the J segment 8 bases; nucleotides outside the gene matches: 10. The CDR3 is 18 amino acids. The CDR3 region is CASSLIPLGLAGGDEQFF. The DNA for the CDR3 is TGTGCCAGCAGCTTAATCCCCCTCGGACTAGCGGGGGGCGATGAGCAGTTCTTC.

The chain carries TRBV10-3 and TRBJ1-2; maybe TRBD1 (5 bases). Germline assignment: CDR1 ENHRY and CDR2 SYGVKD. The CDR3 contains 12 residues. V was cut by 10 bases and J by 2 bases, with 11 bases left in between. The CDR3 bases are TGTGCCAGCCAGGGCGAAAACTATGGCTACACCTTC. This sequence encodes CASQGENYGYTF.

The chain links TRBV6-4 to TRBJ2-7; the D gene is possibly TRBD2 (6 bases). There are 18 residues in the CDR3. CDR1 is MRHNA and CDR2 is SNTAGT in the germline V gene. Trimming shortened V by 6 bases and J by 1 base, and 25 bases separated the two germline ends. This CDR3 is CASSYISLTVGTSYEQYF. CDR3 bases: TGTGCCAGCAGCTATATTTCTTTGACAGTGGGGACTTCCTACGAGCAGTACTTC.

The gene calls are TRBV29-1 and TRBJ1-2; 8 positions match TRBD1. CDR1 SQVTM and CDR2 ANQGSEA come from the germline V gene. Trimming cost V 6 bases and J 4 bases; bases outside gene matches: 7. The CDR3 is 13 amino acids. DNA for the CDR3: TGCAGCGTCGCCCCAGGGGGCCTCTATGGCTACACCTTC. Translating gives CSVAPGGLYGYTF.

Written as DNA, the CDR3 is TGTGCCAGCAGAGTGACAGGGCCTCTCACTGAAGCTTTCTTT. This codes for CASRVTGPLTEAFF. V usage is TRBV6-5 and J usage is TRBJ1-1; 7 nucleotides line up with TRBD1. The CDR3 consists of 14 residues. CDR1 is MNHEY and CDR2 is SVGAGI in the germline V gene. The J segment lost 4 bases and the V segment lost 6 bases, leaving 8 bases of the junction unmatched.

V usage is TRBV7-9 and J usage is TRBJ2-7; a weak D match, TRBD1 (6 bases). The CDR3 has 13 residues. V dropped 7 bases and J dropped 2 bases, with 12 bases sitting between them. Germline CDR1 SEHNR, CDR2 FQNEAQ (reference sequence). DNA for the CDR3: TGTGCCAGCACCCTTTACAGGGCCTACGAGCAGTACTTC. Translating it yields CASTLYRAYEQYF.

The rearrangement links TRBV15 to TRBJ1-2, with 7 bases that match TRBD1. CDR1 is LNHNV and CDR2 is YYDKDF in the germline V gene (reference sequence). The CDR3 is made up of 14 amino acids. The V segment lost 0 bases and the J segment 8 bases; nucleotides outside the gene matches: 6. The CDR3 bases are TGTGCCACCAGCAGAGATGAGGGGGCGCGAGGCTACACCTTC. This gives the protein CATSRDEGARGYTF.

This rearrangement joins TRBV18 to TRBJ1-2; the D is unclear. V lost 2 bases, J lost 0 bases, and 10 bases lay in between. There are 15 residues in the CDR3. CDR1 and CDR2 (germline): KGHSH, LQKENI. CDR3 coding DNA: TGTGCCAGCTCACCAAAGCAGGAAGCTAACTATGGCTACACCTTC. Translation: CASSPKQEANYGYTF.